Below are 9 T cell receptor beta chains sequenced from a single sample in a study of CD8 T cells in ankylosing spondylitis. In TCRdb, the 5' RACE reads were re-called with MiXCR into one record per CDR3 protein. The sample has some 33,000 distinct CDR3 sequences, approximately 15% seen once; the top ten hold 35% to 45%. Sequenced: blood. The receptor set was obtained from a male donor with ankylosing spondylitis or in good health (not recorded which).

The gene calls are TRBV20-1 and TRBJ1-1; D possibly corresponds to TRBD1 (5 bases). Germline assignment: CDR1 DFQATT and CDR2 SNEGSKA (reference sequence). The CDR3 sequence is 16 residues long. Trimming took 0 bases from V and 3 from J, leaving 17 bases between them. CDR3 residues: CSAREGPNGGYTEAFF. Written as DNA, the CDR3 is TGCAGTGCTAGAGAGGGGCCAAACGGGGGGTACACTGAAGCTTTCTTT.

The rearrangement joins TRBV12-3 or TRBV12-4 to TRBJ2-1, with TRBD2 as a possible D gene (5 bases). The CDR3 length is 16 residues. Trimming took off 5 bases at V and 6 bases at J, with 20 bases between the two ends. In DNA form, the CDR3 reads TGTGCCAGCAGTCAACCCATAGGAGGCTTGATCAATGAGCAGTTCTTC. Translated: CASSQPIGGLINEQFF.

The table lists this clonotype with a few counts. Here the CDR3 DNA reads TGCAGCGTTCCCGGGGTATCGAACACCGGGGAGCTGTTTTTT. This gives the protein CSVPGVSNTGELFF. V gene TRBV29-1 combines with J gene TRBJ2-2; the D gene is possibly TRBD2 (5 bases). Germline V gene sequence: CDR1 SQVTM, CDR2 ANQGSEA. With 5 bases removed from V and 0 bases from J, the gap between germline ends came to 10 bases. This CDR3 is 14 amino acids long.

This clonotype turned up a few times. The chain is built from TRBV10-3 and TRBJ1-6, with a tentative D call TRBD1 (5 bases). The V gene's germline CDR1 is ENHRY and CDR2 SYGVKD. The CDR3 sequence is 14 residues long. The V end lost 7 bases, the J end lost 10 bases, and 17 bases lay between the germline ends. CDR3 coding DNA: TGTGCCATCACCGGTGGGGGGGACGGCTCACCCCTCCACTTT. Translated, it gives CAITGGGDGSPLHF.

V gene TRBV11-3 combines with J gene TRBJ2-1; 9 positions agree with TRBD2. In germline, CDR1 is SGHNT, CDR2 YENEEA. The CDR3 length is 15 residues. Trimming cost V 1 base and J 4 bases; bases outside gene matches: 2. The CDR3 loop is CASSLASGMYNEQFF. The CDR3 coding sequence is TGTGCCAGCAGCTTAGCTAGCGGGATGTACAATGAGCAGTTCTTC.

The rearrangement links TRBV7-9 to TRBJ1-4, with D maybe TRBD1 (5 bases). The CDR3 is made up of 15 amino acids. Deletions cut 5 bases from V and 4 bases from J, with 14 bases between. Germline CDR1 and CDR2: SEHNR and FQNEAQ (reference sequence). CDR3 nucleotide sequence: TGTGCCAGCAGCGTCGGGACGGGAGTTAATGAAAAACTGTTTTTT. Its protein is CASSVGTGVNEKLFF.

The table lists this clonotype with a few counts. The gene calls are TRBV28 and TRBJ2-7; TRBD1 agrees at 8 bases. CDR1 and CDR2 (germline): MDHEN, SYDVKM. The CDR3 extends over 15 amino acids. J gave up 2 bases and V 2 bases, and 5 bases lay outside the gene matches. As DNA, the CDR3 is TGTGCCAGCAGTTTACCCCAGGGGGCCACCTACGAGCAGTACTTC. It specifies CASSLPQGATYEQYF.

This clonotype was found a few times. This rearrangement joins TRBV6-5 to TRBJ2-2, with 7 bases lining up with TRBD1. V shed 11 bases, J shed 3 bases, and the junction held 3 bases outside the gene matches. The CDR3 spans 12 residues. Germline loops: CDR1 MNHEY, CDR2 SVGAGI. CDR3 nucleotide sequence: TGTGCCGCTACAGGGGACACCGGGGAGCTGTTTTTT. It encodes CAATGDTGELFF.

This clonotype occurred a few times. The chain employs TRBV7-3 and TRBJ2-1; TRBD2 matches at 7 bases. Germline CDR1 is SGHTA and CDR2 is FQGTGA. The trim removed 0 bases at V and 9 bases at J, leaving 8 bases unmatched. The CDR3 spans 15 residues. CDR3 sequence: CASSLTGTKQGEQFF. CDR3 bases: TGTGCCAGCAGCTTAACGGGGACTAAACAAGGTGAGCAGTTCTTC.